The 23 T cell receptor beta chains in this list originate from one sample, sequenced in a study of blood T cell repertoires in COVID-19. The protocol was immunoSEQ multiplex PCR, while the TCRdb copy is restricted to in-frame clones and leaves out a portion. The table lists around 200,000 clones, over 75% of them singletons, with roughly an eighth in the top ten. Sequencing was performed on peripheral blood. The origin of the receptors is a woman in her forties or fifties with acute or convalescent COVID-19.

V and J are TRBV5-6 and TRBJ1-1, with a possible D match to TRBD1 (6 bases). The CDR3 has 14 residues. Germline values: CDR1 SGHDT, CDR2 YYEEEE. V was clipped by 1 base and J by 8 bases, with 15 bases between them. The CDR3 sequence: CASSLWGPRVEAFF. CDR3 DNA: TGTGCCAGCAGCTTGTGGGGGCCTAGGGTCGAAGCTTTCTTT. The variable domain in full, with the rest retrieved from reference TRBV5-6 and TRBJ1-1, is DAGVTQSPTHLIKTRGQQVTLRCSPKSGHDTVSWYQQALGQGPQFIFQYYEEEERQRGNFPDRFSGHQFPNYSSELNVNALLLGDSALYLCASSLWGPRVEAFFGQGTRLTVV.

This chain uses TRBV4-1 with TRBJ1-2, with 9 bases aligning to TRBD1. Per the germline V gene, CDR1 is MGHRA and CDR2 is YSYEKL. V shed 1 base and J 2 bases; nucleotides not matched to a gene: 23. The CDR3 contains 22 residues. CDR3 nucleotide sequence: TGCGCCAGCAGCCAAGTTACGGCCCGGGACAGGGCAAACTTCCAGTTCAACTATGGCTACACCTTC. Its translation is CASSQVTARDRANFQFNYGYTF.

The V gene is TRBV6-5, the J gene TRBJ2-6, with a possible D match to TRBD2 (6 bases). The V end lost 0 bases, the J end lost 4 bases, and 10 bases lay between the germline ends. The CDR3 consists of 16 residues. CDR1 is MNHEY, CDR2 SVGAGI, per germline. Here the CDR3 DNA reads TGTGCCAGCAGTTACTCTCAGGAGGGGGGGGCCAACGTCCTGACTTTC. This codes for CASSYSQEGGANVLTF.

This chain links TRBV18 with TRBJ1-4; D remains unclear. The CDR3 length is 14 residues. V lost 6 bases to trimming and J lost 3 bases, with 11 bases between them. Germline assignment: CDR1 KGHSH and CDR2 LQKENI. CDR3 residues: CASSDTGANEKLFF. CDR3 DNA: TGTGCCAGCTCGGATACGGGAGCTAATGAAAAACTGTTTTTT.

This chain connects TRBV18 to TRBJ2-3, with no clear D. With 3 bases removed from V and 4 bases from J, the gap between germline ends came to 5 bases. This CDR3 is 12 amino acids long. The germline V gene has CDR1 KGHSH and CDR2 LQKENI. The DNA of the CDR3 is TGTGCCAGCTCACCCCTCCCAGATACGCAGTATTTT. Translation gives CASSPLPDTQYF.

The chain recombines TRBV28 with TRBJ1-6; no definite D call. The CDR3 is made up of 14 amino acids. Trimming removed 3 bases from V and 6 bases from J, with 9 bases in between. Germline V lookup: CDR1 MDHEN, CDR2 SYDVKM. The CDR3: CASSFGRSNSPLHF. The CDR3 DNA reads TGTGCCAGCAGTTTTGGGAGGTCTAATTCACCCCTCCACTTT.

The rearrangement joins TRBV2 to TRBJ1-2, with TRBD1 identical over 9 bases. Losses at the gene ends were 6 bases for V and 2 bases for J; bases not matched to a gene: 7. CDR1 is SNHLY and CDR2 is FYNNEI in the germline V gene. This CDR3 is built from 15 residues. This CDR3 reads CASRRTGATNYGYTF. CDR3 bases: TGTGCCAGCAGGAGGACAGGGGCTACAAACTATGGCTACACCTTC. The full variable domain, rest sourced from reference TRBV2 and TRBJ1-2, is EPEVTQTPSHQVTQMGQEVILRCVPISNHLYFYWYRQILGQKVEFLVSFYNNEISEKSEIFDDQFSVERPDGSNFTLKIRSTKLEDSAMYFCASRRTGATNYGYTFGSGTRLTVV.

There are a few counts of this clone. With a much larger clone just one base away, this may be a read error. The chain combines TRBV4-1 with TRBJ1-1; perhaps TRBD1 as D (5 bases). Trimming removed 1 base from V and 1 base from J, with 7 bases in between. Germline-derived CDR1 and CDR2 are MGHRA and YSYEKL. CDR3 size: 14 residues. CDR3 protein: CASSQAGGNTEAFF. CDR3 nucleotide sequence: TGCGCCAGCAGCCAAGCCGGGGGGAACACTGAAGCTTTCTTT.

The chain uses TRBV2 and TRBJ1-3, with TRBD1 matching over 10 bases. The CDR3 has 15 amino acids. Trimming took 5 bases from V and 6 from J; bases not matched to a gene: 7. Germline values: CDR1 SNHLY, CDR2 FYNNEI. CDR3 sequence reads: CASSRQGAKENTIYF. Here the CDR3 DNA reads TGTGCCAGCAGTCGACAGGGGGCTAAAGAAAACACCATATATTTT.

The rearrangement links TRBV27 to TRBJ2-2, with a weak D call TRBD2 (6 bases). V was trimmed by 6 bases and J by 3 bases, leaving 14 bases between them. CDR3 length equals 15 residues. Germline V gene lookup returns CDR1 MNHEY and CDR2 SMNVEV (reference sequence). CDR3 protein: CASSRDWTHTGELFF. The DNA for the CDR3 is TGTGCCAGCAGCCGGGACTGGACCCACACCGGGGAGCTGTTTTTT.

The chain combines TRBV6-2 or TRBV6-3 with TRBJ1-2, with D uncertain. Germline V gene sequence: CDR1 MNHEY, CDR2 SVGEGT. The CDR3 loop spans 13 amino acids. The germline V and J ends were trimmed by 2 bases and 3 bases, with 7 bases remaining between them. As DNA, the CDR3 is TGTGCCAGCAGTTACATTTCAGACTATGGCTACACCTTC. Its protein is CASSYISDYGYTF.

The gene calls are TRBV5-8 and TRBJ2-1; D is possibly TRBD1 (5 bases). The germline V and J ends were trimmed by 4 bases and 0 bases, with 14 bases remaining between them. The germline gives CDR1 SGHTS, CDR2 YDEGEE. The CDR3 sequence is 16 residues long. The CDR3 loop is CASSLRWGSSYNEQFF. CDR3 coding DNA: TGTGCCAGCAGCCTCCGTTGGGGCAGCTCCTACAATGAGCAGTTCTTC.

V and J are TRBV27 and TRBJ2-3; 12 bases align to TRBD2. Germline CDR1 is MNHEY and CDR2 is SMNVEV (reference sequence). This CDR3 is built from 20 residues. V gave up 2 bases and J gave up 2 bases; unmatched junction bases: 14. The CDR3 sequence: CASSLQGLAGTYTSTDTQYF. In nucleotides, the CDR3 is TGTGCCAGCAGTTTACAAGGACTAGCGGGAACCTATACTTCCACAGATACGCAGTATTTT.

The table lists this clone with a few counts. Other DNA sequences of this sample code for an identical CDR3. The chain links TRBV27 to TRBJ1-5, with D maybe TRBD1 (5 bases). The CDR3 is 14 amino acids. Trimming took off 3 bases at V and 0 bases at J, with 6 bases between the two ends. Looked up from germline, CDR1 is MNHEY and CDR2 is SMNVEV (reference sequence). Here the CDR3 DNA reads TGTGCCAGCAGTTTTCAGGGTAGCAATCAGCCCCAGCATTTT. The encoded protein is CASSFQGSNQPQHF.

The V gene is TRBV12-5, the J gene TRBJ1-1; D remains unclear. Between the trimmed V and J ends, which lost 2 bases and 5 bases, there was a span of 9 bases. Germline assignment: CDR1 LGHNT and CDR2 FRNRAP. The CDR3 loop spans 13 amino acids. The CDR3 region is CASGLSGVTEAFF. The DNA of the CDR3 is TGTGCTAGTGGTTTGAGCGGGGTAACTGAAGCTTTCTTT. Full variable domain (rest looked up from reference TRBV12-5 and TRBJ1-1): DARVTQTPRHKVTEMGQEVTMRCQPILGHNTVFWYRQTMMQGLELLAYFRNRAPLDDSGMPKDRFSAEMPDATLATLKIQPSEPRDSAVYFCASGLSGVTEAFFGQGTRLTVV.

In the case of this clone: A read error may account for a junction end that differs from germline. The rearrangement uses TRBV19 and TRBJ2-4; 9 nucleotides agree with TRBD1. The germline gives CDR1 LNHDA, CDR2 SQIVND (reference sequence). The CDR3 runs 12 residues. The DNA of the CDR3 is TGTGCCAGTAGTATAACAGGGGGCGCGGCCCAATTC. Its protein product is CASSITGGAAQF.

The CDR3 protein is CASSYSPGESSYEQYF. CDR3 sequence (DNA): TGTGCCAGCAGTTATTCCCCGGGGGAAAGCTCCTACGAGCAGTACTTC. The V and J genes are TRBV6-6 and TRBJ2-7; the D gene is possibly TRBD2 (6 bases). Germline-derived CDR1 and CDR2 are MNHNY and SVGAGI (reference sequence). The CDR3 consists of 16 residues. The ends were cut back, 3 bases at V and 0 bases at J, with 15 bases in the middle.

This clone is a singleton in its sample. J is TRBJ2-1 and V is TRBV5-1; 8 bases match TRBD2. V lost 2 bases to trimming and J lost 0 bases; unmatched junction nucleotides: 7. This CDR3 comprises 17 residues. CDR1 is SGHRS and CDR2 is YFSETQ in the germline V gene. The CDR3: CASSFSSGTSSYNEQFF. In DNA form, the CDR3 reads TGCGCCAGCAGCTTTTCGTCCGGGACTAGCTCCTACAATGAGCAGTTCTTC. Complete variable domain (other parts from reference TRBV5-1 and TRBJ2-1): KAGVTQTPRYLIKTRGQQVTLSCSPISGHRSVSWYQQTPGQGLQFLFEYFSETQRNKGNFPGRFSGRQFSNSRSEMNVSTLELGDSALYLCASSFSSGTSSYNEQFFGPGTRLTVL.

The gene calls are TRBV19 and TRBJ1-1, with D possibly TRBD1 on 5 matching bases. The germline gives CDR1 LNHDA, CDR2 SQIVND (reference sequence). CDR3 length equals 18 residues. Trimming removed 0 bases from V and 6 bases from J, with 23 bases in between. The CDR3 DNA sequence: TGTGCCAGTAGTATAGATCTATATCGCCAGGGCCCAAGGGCTGAAGCTTTCTTT. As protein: CASSIDLYRQGPRAEAFF.

The CDR3 loop reads CASGTPYNEQFF. CDR3 in DNA: TGTGCCAGCGGGACACCCTACAATGAGCAGTTCTTC. V and J are TRBV27 and TRBJ2-1; TRBD1 might be the D (6 bases). This CDR3 has 12 residues. The V gene's germline CDR1 is MNHEY and CDR2 SMNVEV (reference sequence). Between the trimmed V and J ends, which lost 8 bases and 2 bases, there was a span of 7 bases.

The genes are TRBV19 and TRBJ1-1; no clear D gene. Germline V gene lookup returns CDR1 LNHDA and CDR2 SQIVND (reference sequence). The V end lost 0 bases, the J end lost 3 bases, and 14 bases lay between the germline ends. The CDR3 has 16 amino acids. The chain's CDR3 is CASSIDPTAYDTEAFF. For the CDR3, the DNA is TGTGCCAGTAGTATAGATCCCACAGCATACGACACTGAAGCTTTCTTT. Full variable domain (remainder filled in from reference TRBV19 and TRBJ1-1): DGGITQSPKYLFRKEGQNVTLSCEQNLNHDAMYWYRQDPGQGLRLIYYSQIVNDFQKGDIAEGYSVSREKKESFPLTVTSAQKNPTAFYLCASSIDPTAYDTEAFFGQGTRLTVV.

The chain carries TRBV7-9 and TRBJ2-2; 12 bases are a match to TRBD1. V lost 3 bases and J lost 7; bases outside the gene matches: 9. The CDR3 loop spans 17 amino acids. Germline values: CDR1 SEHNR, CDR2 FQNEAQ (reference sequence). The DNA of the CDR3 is TGTGCCAGCAGCTTTAGGGGGACAGGGGGCGCCGGCGGGGAGCTGTTTTTT. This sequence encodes CASSFRGTGGAGGELFF.

In DNA form, the CDR3 reads TGTGCCAGCAGTTTATCAGGCTCTGGAAACACCATATATTTT. Translating it yields CASSLSGSGNTIYF. This chain uses TRBV28 with TRBJ1-3; D call uncertain. V dropped 1 base and J dropped 0 bases, with 4 bases sitting between them. This CDR3 region has 14 residues. Germline loops: CDR1 MDHEN, CDR2 SYDVKM.